This T cell receptor (beta chain) appears in the sequencing data of a study of PD-1 blockade in classical Hodgkin lymphoma. The table lists this clone with a count of one. Using immunoSEQ multiplex PCR, the repertoire was profiled, and TCRdb retains in-frame clones only, with some absent. The table records 34,000 or so clones, roughly four fifths of them present only once. The germline V gene has CDR1 MNHEY and CDR2 SMNVEV (reference sequence). V was shortened by 3 bases and J by 4 bases, with 7 bases between the two germline ends. The CDR3 has 13 amino acids. The sample's time point: cycle 4 day 1 (C4D1), after 6 weeks of nivolumab. Exposure to brentuximab vedotin varied, and each patient had relapsed following autologous stem cell transplantation.

The sample consisted of peripheral blood mononuclear cells (PBMCs), taken before the fourth cycle of nivolumab. This chain joins TRBV27 and TRBJ2-1; D call uncertain. The receptor was isolated from a human donor with classical Hodgkin lymphoma. The CDR3 sequence is CASSLSTYNEQFF. CDR3 sequence (DNA): TGTGCCAGCAGTTTGTCCACGTACAATGAGCAGTTCTTC.